This T cell receptor beta chain originates from a study of blood T cell repertoires in COVID-19. Study context: Samples representing acute and convalescent COVID-19 were sourced from the United States, Italy and Spain.

Participant age was about 18 to 89 years, and participants resided in roughly 25 US areas. The CDR3 is made up of 15 amino acids. CDR1 MNHEY and CDR2 SVGAGI come from the germline V gene. V dropped 0 bases and J dropped 9 bases, with 17 bases sitting between them. Per the study methods: Reference gene primers were amplified, and this amplification served to estimate nucleated cell counts. Sequencing used immunoSEQ multiplex PCR; TCRdb keeps in-frame clones, though not all of them. The V and J calls and the clone size are those of that table, but D and trimming were determined from the DNA. The table has about 390,000 clones, 85% to 90% seen once.

The source material was PBMCs or T cells enriched from blood (not recorded which). This TCR was recovered from a woman aged 50 to 60 who had recovered from COVID-19. The genes are TRBV6-5 and TRBJ1-2, with D maybe TRBD1 (5 bases). CDR3 nucleotides: TGTGCCAGCAGTTACTCAGATCGCGGGGGGGGTCGCTACACCTTC. Protein: CASSYSDRGGGRYTF.